The T cell receptor beta chain described here comes from a study of T cell responses to AZD1222 COVID-19 vaccine (TCRdb year 2021). Regarding the complete study: AZD1222 recipients given second doses at about 4 weeks or at about 12 weeks were pooled, since spike-specific TCR depth and breadth were not found to differ between the two schedules. A total of just over 230 trial participants underwent TCR sequencing, of whom around 200 received two doses of AZD1222 and around 25 received two doses of the MenACWY control vaccine. Enrollment into the trials was organized by age into subgroups of 18-55, 56-69 and 70-plus years, and those subgroups contained 148, 28 and 57 TCR-sequenced participants, respectively.

General conclusions and limits of the study: The vaccine-associated CD4 TCRs covered the entire spike protein, and the dominant responses fell in regions 160-218 and 743-854. After two AZD1222 doses, spike-specific TCR breadth and depth were significantly higher than at day 0 and than in MenACWY recipients. The 56-69-year group was small, and its depth increase did not reach significance, likely because of low power. Because no samples from the day 14 peak response were available, repertoires could be characterized only after the peak T cell response. Nearly half of unique spike-specific TCRs reportedly recognized epitopes outside regions mutated in the B.1.351 and B.1.1.7 variants. Conclusions about previously exposed vaccinees are limited because only a handful of AZD1222 recipients were SARS-CoV-2 seropositive at baseline. Most participants were white British and females outnumbered males, and the authors suggested that clonal diversity may have been underestimated.

Sample time point, as interpreted from the label and publication: baseline before first vaccination. Samples from vaccinated people were obtained from the UK trials COV001 and COV002, which included a single-blind randomized controlled phase 2/3 trial of AZD1222 (ChAdOx1 nCoV-19) in healthy adults. For TCRbeta chain sequencing, PBMC samples from trial participants were taken at day 0 and at day 28 after the second dose. The CDR3 regions of human TCRbeta chains were analyzed by immunosequencing. The study's processing was this. Repertoire TCRs were matched against a reference library of SARS-CoV-2-specific TCRs generated with the MIRA antigen-specificity platform. Breadth was defined as the fraction of unique TCRs that were SARS-CoV-2-associated. Depth was defined as the fraction of total T cells that were SARS-CoV-2-associated. Using the MIRA data, every spike-specific TCR was mapped to the spike region that the TCR reacted to and assigned to either a CD4 or a CD8 class. Log10-transformed breadth and depth values were compared by one-way ANOVA with Sidak's multiple comparisons tests. This is the immuneACCESS table as TCRdb keeps it, with only in-frame sequences that have V and J called. A part of the clones is gone; compared with another copy, unresolved V genes explain less than half, and the rest is unexplained. That table furnishes V, J and clone size, whereas the DNA furnished D and trimming. The sample table holds some 150,000 clones, of which around 90% were seen once. The ten largest clones add up to around 5.1% of the sample.

Counted from cysteine to phenylalanine, this CDR3 has 14 amino acids. The CDR3 DNA has 42 bases and is translated from base 1. The junction shows trimming of 5 bases on V and 3 bases on J, and the gene matches do not reach 4 bases of it. The germline V gene specifies MDHEN as CDR1 and SYDVKM as CDR2. Turning to this clone: The clone's antigen remains unknown. Base qualities are not provided; no much larger clone lies one nucleotide away.

This sample comprised peripheral blood, obtained on day 0 of AZD1222 vaccination. This receptor chain uses TRBV28 and TRBJ1-1; 9 of the junction bases match TRBD1. The clonotype comes from an adult in good health. The CDR3: CASSGTGRDTEAFF. The DNA sequence is as follows: TGTGCCAGCAGTGGGACAGGGAGGGACACTGAAGCTTTCTTT.